The clone carrying this T cell receptor (beta chain) was observed a few times. The antigen is unknown. This entry comes from a study of T cell responses to AZD1222 COVID-19 vaccine. Study-level findings and limits: Donor demographics were predominantly white British with a female majority; clonal diversity may be underestimated. Mapped onto spike, vaccine-associated CD4 TCRs spanned it and were dominant at 160-218 and 743-854. Unmutated variant regions are reportedly the target of nearly half of TCRs that are spike-specific.

TCRdb's copy holds only in-frame clones and misses some; the assay was immunoSEQ multiplex PCR. This table has roughly 150,000 clones, approximately 87% appearing once. CDR1 is SNHLY, CDR2 FYNNEI, per germline. This CDR3 comprises 15 residues. The V and J ends lost 3 bases and 5 bases, in that order; junction bases with no gene match: 6. The chain carries TRBV2 and TRBJ2-5; 10 nucleotides match TRBD1. The sample here was peripheral blood, taken 28 days after the second AZD1222 dose. This receptor was taken from an adult who received the AZD1222 COVID-19 vaccine. The CDR3 nucleotides are TGTGCCAGCAGTGAGACAGGGGGCATTCGGGAGACCCAGTACTTC. As protein: CASSETGGIRETQYF.